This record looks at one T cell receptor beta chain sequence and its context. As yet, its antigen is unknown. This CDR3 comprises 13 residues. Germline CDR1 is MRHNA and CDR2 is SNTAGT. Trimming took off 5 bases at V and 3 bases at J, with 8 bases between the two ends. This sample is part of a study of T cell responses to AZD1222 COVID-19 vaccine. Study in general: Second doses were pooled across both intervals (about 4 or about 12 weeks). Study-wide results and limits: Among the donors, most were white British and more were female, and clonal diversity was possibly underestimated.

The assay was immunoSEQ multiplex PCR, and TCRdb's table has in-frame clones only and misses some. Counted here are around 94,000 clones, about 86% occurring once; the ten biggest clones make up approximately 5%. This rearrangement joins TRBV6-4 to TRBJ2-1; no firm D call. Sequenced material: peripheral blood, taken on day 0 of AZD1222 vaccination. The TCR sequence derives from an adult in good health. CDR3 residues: CASSRKIYNEQFF. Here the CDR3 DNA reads TGTGCCAGCAGTAGGAAGATCTACAATGAGCAGTTCTTC.